This T cell receptor beta chain was identified during a study of CD8 T cells in ankylosing spondylitis. General study findings and limits: Matched synovial fluid from ankylosing spondylitis patients was reported to be enriched for disease-linked clones. Ankylosing spondylitis blood seemed to carry a telltale TCR beta motif made of eight highly homologous variants.

Concerning this clonotype: Its antigen is not known.

CDR3 length equals 13 residues. Germline-derived CDR1 and CDR2 are DFQATT and SNEGSKA (reference sequence). The V and J ends lost 5 bases and 5 bases respectively, with 13 bases between them. Library preparation for TCR beta used quantitative 5'-RACE with molecular barcodes. TCRdb itself ran the 5' RACE reads through MiXCR, one entry per CDR3 protein. The table has 250,000 to 350,000 distinct CDR3 sequences, around 20% seen once. Sample: blood, either unsorted or a sorted T cell fraction (not recorded which). The chain links TRBV20-1 to TRBJ2-1; D is perhaps TRBD1 (6 bases). This clonotype was obtained from a female donor with ankylosing spondylitis or in good health (not recorded which). CDR3 residues: CSAPDRFDNEQFF. DNA of the CDR3: TGCAGTGCTCCCGACAGGTTCGACAATGAGCAGTTCTTC.